This passage covers 31 T cell receptor beta chains from one sample sequenced in a study of post-analysis software for immune sequencing data. Study results and caveats: Patients showed TRBV5-6, TRBV5-1 and TRBV20-1 among 4 or 5 TRBV segments more frequent than in controls.

Incorporated into the TCR beta cDNA libraries were unique molecular identifiers, which served to reduce PCR and sequencing biases. TCRdb re-called the PCR reads through MiXCR, storing one row per CDR3 protein. The sample has about 430,000 distinct CDR3 sequences, 35% to 45% seen once; the top ten hold approximately 7.6%. No cognate antigen is known for these TCRs. Specimen: blood. These receptors were collected from a girl aged 2-10 years with multiple sclerosis.

The gene calls are TRBV7-8 and TRBJ2-1; 7 bases are a match to TRBD1. The V and J ends lost 5 bases and 7 bases, in that order; junction bases with no gene match: 11. CDR1 is SGHVS and CDR2 is FQNEAQ in the germline V gene. CDR3 length: 15 residues. In DNA, the CDR3 is TGTGCCAGCAGCCCCCCCCGGACAGGAGGAAATGAGCAGTTCTTC. It yields the protein CASSPPRTGGNEQFF.

This chain connects TRBV9 to TRBJ2-7, with 7 bases matching TRBD2. This CDR3 spans 12 amino acids. The germline CDR1 and CDR2 sequences are SGDLS and YYNGEE. The V and J ends lost 3 bases and 4 bases, in that order; junction bases with no gene match: 1. DNA of the CDR3: TGTGCCAGCAGCGGCGGGGGATACGAGCAGTACTTC. Translated: CASSGGGYEQYF.

In its sample, this clonotype was seen a few times. The V and J genes are TRBV11-2 and TRBJ2-1; no clear D gene. The CDR3 is made up of 15 amino acids. Trimming pared 0 bases from V and 1 base from J, leaving 7 bases between. Germline V gene sequence: CDR1 SGHAT, CDR2 FQNNGV. Here the CDR3 DNA reads TGTGCCAGCAGCTTAGATGGCACGTCCTACAATGAGCAGTTCTTC. Translated: CASSLDGTSYNEQFF.

Turning to this clonotype: The junction and the germline gene differ at one end; a read error may be behind it. V usage is TRBV20-1 and J usage is TRBJ1-2, with 7 bases aligning to TRBD1. Germline V gene lookup returns CDR1 DFQATT and CDR2 SNEGSKA (reference sequence). This CDR3 comprises 14 residues. The CDR3 region has the DNA TGCAGTGCTAGACAGAGACAGGGTAACCATGGCTACACCTTC. As protein: CSARQRQGNHGYTF.

This clonotype was counted only a few times. The rearrangement links TRBV19 to TRBJ2-5; D gene unclear. Per germline, CDR1 LNHDA and CDR2 SQIVND (reference sequence). Trimming took off 5 bases at V and 1 base at J, with 8 bases between the two ends. This CDR3 comprises 13 residues. CDR3 coding DNA: TGTGCCAGTAGTCGACGAATCCAAGAGACCCAGTACTTC. Protein sequence: CASSRRIQETQYF.

This clonotype was observed a few times. This chain joins TRBV20-1 and TRBJ2-4, with D unresolved. The DNA end favors TRBJ2-5, so the J call may be wrong. The CDR3 has 12 residues. Germline-derived CDR1 and CDR2 are DFQATT and SNEGSKA (reference sequence). The CDR3 reads CSARDVLMTQYF. The DNA for the CDR3 is TGCAGTGCTAGAGACGTCCTCATGACCCAGTACTTC.

This clonotype has just a few counts. The chain is built from TRBV6-5 and TRBJ2-5; 7 nucleotides agree with TRBD2. The J call is uncertain, as TRBJ2-7 better fits the DNA end. CDR1 is MNHEY and CDR2 is SVGAGI in the germline V gene. The length of the CDR3 is 16 residues. The chain's CDR3 is CASSPLTRAGRYEQYF. DNA for the CDR3: TGTGCCAGCAGTCCGCTTACTCGAGCGGGGCGGTACGAGCAGTACTTC.

The genes are TRBV29-1 and TRBJ1-1; D might be TRBD1 (5 bases). Trimming removed 7 bases at V and 2 bases at J, with 11 bases between. CDR1 is SQVTM, CDR2 ANQGSEA, per germline. CDR3 length equals 12 residues. The CDR3 DNA sequence: TGCAGCGCCGGGACGGCCAACACTGAAGCTTTCTTT. This encodes CSAGTANTEAFF.

This chain joins TRBV20-1 and TRBJ1-4, with 8 positions matching TRBD1. The V gene's germline CDR1 is DFQATT and CDR2 SNEGSKA (reference sequence). The CDR3 runs 15 residues. V trimming: 1 base; J trimming: 10 bases; junction bases outside the gene matches: 11. CDR3 bases: TGCAGTGCTAGAGGAGGACAGGGAGGAAGAGGAAAACTGTTTTTT. Encoded protein: CSARGGQGGRGKLFF.

This chain uses TRBV9 with TRBJ1-1; 7 bases are a match to TRBD1. V lost 3 bases to trimming and J lost 1 base; unmatched junction nucleotides: 3. Germline CDR1 is SGDLS and CDR2 is YYNGEE. The CDR3 covers 14 residues. The CDR3 here is CASSGRTGNTEAFF. CDR3 nucleotide sequence: TGTGCCAGCAGCGGTCGGACAGGGAACACTGAAGCTTTCTTT.

This clonotype showed up just a few times. CDR3 sequence reads: CSASSASGRAFNNEQFF. CDR3 coding DNA: TGCAGTGCTAGTTCGGCTAGCGGGAGGGCCTTTAACAATGAGCAGTTCTTC. The chain recombines TRBV20-1 with TRBJ2-1, with TRBD2 matching 12 bases. J lost 5 bases, V lost 3 bases, and 11 bases had no gene match. This CDR3 is 17 amino acids long. The germline gives CDR1 DFQATT, CDR2 SNEGSKA (reference sequence).

CDR3 in amino acids: CASSSGTTTDFNEKLFF. For the CDR3, the DNA is TGTGCCAGCAGCTCAGGAACTACCACCGACTTTAATGAAAAACTGTTTTTT. The chain links TRBV7-3 to TRBJ1-4; D gene ambiguous. The germline V gene encodes CDR1 SGHTA and CDR2 FQGTGA. V was trimmed by 4 bases and J by 4 bases, leaving 19 bases between them. CDR3 length equals 17 residues.

This chain links TRBV6-2 or TRBV6-3 with TRBJ2-4; unclear D gene. The end of the DNA is better explained by TRBJ2-7, so the J call may be wrong. Germline CDR1 MNHEY, CDR2 SVGEGT. The CDR3 contains 15 residues. CDR3 nucleotide sequence: TGTGCCAGCAGATACGTCTCTTTTAGCTCCTACGAGCAGTACTTC. Amino acid sequence: CASRYVSFSSYEQYF.

This clonotype was seen a few times. The chain uses TRBV28 and TRBJ2-5; 9 bases agree with TRBD2. The CDR3 is 19 amino acids. Trimming at V came to 6 bases and at J to 0 bases, leaving 17 bases not matched to a gene. CDR1 is MDHEN and CDR2 is SYDVKM in the germline V gene. This chain's CDR3 is CASSYYPVSGRTYQETQYF. In DNA, the CDR3 is TGTGCCAGCAGCTACTATCCCGTCAGCGGGAGGACGTACCAAGAGACCCAGTACTTC.

V gene TRBV18 combines with J gene TRBJ2-5; D may be TRBD1 (6 bases). CDR1 and CDR2 (germline): KGHSH, LQKENI. Trimming pared 3 bases from V and 1 base from J, leaving 15 bases between. CDR3 length: 16 amino acids. CDR3 amino acids: CASSPQGRGAQETQYF. In DNA, the CDR3 is TGTGCCAGCTCACCGCAGGGGAGAGGAGCCCAAGAGACCCAGTACTTC.

This clonotype showed up just a few times. The rearrangement links TRBV29-1 to TRBJ2-1, with 8 bases lining up with TRBD1. CDR3 length: 14 residues. CDR1 is SQVTM and CDR2 is ANQGSEA in the germline V gene. V dropped 5 bases and J dropped 6; count of bases not matched to a gene: 9. In nucleotides, the CDR3 is TGCAGCGTTTCACAGGGGGAACTCTTCAATGAGCAGTTCTTC. Its protein is CSVSQGELFNEQFF.

The chain joins TRBV2 to TRBJ2-4; D call uncertain. The closer fit of TRBJ2-7 to the DNA end suggests the J call may be wrong. The length of the CDR3 is 11 residues. CDR1 is SNHLY and CDR2 is FYNNEI in the germline V gene. The CDR3 region is CASIRSYEQYF. CDR3 coding DNA: TGTGCCAGCATACGGTCCTACGAGCAGTACTTC.

This chain connects TRBV6-5 to TRBJ1-1, with D possibly being TRBD1 (5 bases). This CDR3 has 15 amino acids. V was clipped by 2 bases and J by 0 bases, with 10 bases between them. CDR1 and CDR2 (germline): MNHEY, SVGAGI. The CDR3 nucleotides are TGTGCCAGCAGTTACGGTTCAGGGATGAACACTGAAGCTTTCTTT. Translated, it gives CASSYGSGMNTEAFF.

Worth noting for this clonotype: At one of its ends the junction is not consistent with the germline gene, which may arise from a read error. This sequence joins TRBV20-1 and TRBJ2-5, with TRBD2 matching over 7 bases. Germline assignment: CDR1 DFQATT and CDR2 SNEGSKA (reference sequence). This CDR3 spans 14 amino acids. The CDR3 coding sequence is TGCAGTGCAAGAGATGAGACTAGCACGCGGACCCAGTACTTC. Translation gives CSARDETSTRTQYF.

This clonotype was seen repeatedly, ten times or more. The chain combines TRBV11-2 with TRBJ2-3; D is ambiguous. The CDR3 extends over 15 amino acids. The V gene's germline CDR1 is SGHAT and CDR2 FQNNGV. V shed 1 base and J shed 2 bases, with 10 bases lying between them. The CDR3 loop is CASSLVSGFTDTQYF. In DNA form, the CDR3 reads TGTGCCAGCAGCTTAGTTTCGGGTTTCACAGATACGCAGTATTTT. Together with reference TRBV11-2 and TRBJ2-3, the CDR3 gives the full variable domain: EAGVAQSPRYKIIEKRQSVAFWCNPISGHATLYWYQQILGQGPKLLIQFQNNGVVDDSQLPKDRFSAERLKGVDSTLKIQPAKLEDSAVYLCASSLVSGFTDTQYFGPGTRLTVL.

The chain couples TRBV5-5 to TRBJ2-5, with 7 positions matching TRBD1. Germline assignment: CDR1 SGHKS and CDR2 YYEKEE (reference sequence). The junction had 5 bases not matched to a gene; V was cut back by 2 bases and J by 1 base. This CDR3 spans 15 amino acids. CDR3 in DNA: TGTGCCAGCAGCTTCCACAGGGGTTCCCAAGAGACCCAGTACTTC. Its protein is CASSFHRGSQETQYF.

This clonotype was seen once. The rearrangement joins TRBV4-2 to TRBJ2-1; 7 nucleotides line up with TRBD1. Unmatched junction bases numbered 12, after V lost 4 bases and J lost 9 bases. The CDR3 is 15 residues long. Germline V gene sequence: CDR1 LGHNA, CDR2 YNFKEQ. The CDR3 DNA reads as TGTGCCAGCAGCCCCCCTGTCGGGACAGCATTTGAGCAGTTCTTC. Protein product: CASSPPVGTAFEQFF.

The chain combines TRBV27 with TRBJ1-6; no clear D. The CDR3 runs 20 residues. Germline values: CDR1 MNHEY, CDR2 SMNVEV (reference sequence). The V gene lost 5 bases and the J gene lost 0 bases, with 23 bases spanning the gap. The CDR3 is CASSRLSWTERYSYNSPLHF. In nucleotides, the CDR3 is TGTGCCAGCAGTAGACTATCTTGGACCGAGAGATACTCCTATAATTCACCCCTCCACTTT.

This clonotype was seen more than once but under ten times. The CDR3: CASSPGQVGNEQFF. The DNA of the CDR3 is TGTGCCAGCAGCCCGGGACAGGTGGGGAATGAGCAGTTCTTC. The rearrangement uses TRBV13 and TRBJ2-1, with 8 bases that match TRBD1. Losses at the gene ends were 5 bases for V and 7 bases for J; bases not matched to a gene: 7. The length of the CDR3 is 14 residues. Per the germline V gene, CDR1 is PRHDT and CDR2 is FYEKMQ (reference sequence). Variable domain in full (rest from reference TRBV13 and TRBJ2-1): AAGVIQSPRHLIKEKRETATLKCYPIPRHDTVYWYQQGPGQDPQFLISFYEKMQSDKGSIPDRFSAQQFSDYHSELNMSSLELGDSALYFCASSPGQVGNEQFFGPGTRLTVL.

The V call is TRBV20-1, the J call TRBJ1-1; weak D call: TRBD1 (5 bases). The ends were cut back, 3 bases at V and 1 base at J, with 9 bases in the middle. The CDR3 is 13 residues long. The germline V gene has CDR1 DFQATT and CDR2 SNEGSKA (reference sequence). The CDR3 loop reads CSASDTGNTEAFF. The CDR3 DNA sequence: TGCAGTGCTAGTGACACAGGGAACACTGAAGCTTTCTTT.

In its sample, this clonotype was seen a few times. The genes are TRBV20-1 and TRBJ2-1; D is unresolved. The CDR3 spans 15 residues. Trimming shortened V by 1 base and J by 0 bases, and 10 bases separated the two germline ends. The germline V gene encodes CDR1 DFQATT and CDR2 SNEGSKA (reference sequence). CDR3 coding DNA: TGCAGTGCTAGAGGCCGTCACTTCTCCTACAATGAGCAGTTCTTC. This gives the protein CSARGRHFSYNEQFF.

In DNA, the CDR3 is TGTGCCAGCAGCCAGACCGGGACAGGGATGCTTGGGGACACTGAAGCTTTCTTT. This sequence encodes CASSQTGTGMLGDTEAFF. J is TRBJ1-1 and V is TRBV7-2, with TRBD1 matching 9 bases. V was clipped by 5 bases and J by 3 bases; unmatched bases: 16. The CDR3 spans 18 residues. The V gene's germline CDR1 is SGHTA and CDR2 FQGNSA.

The rearrangement joins TRBV24-1 to TRBJ2-1; weak D call: TRBD1 (6 bases). Germline-derived CDR1 and CDR2 are KGHDR and SFDVKD. The CDR3 has 15 residues. V was shortened by 4 bases and J by 3 bases, with 12 bases between the two germline ends. CDR3 loop: CATSDPGQLYNEQFF. As DNA, the CDR3 is TGTGCCACCAGTGACCCCGGACAGCTCTACAATGAGCAGTTCTTC.

The chain links TRBV7-2 to TRBJ2-7; D unclear. The CDR3 contains 13 residues. Per the germline V gene, CDR1 is SGHTA and CDR2 is FQGNSA. V shed 2 bases and J shed 0 bases, with 5 bases lying between them. In nucleotides, the CDR3 is TGTGCCAGCAGCTTACCGAACTCCTACGAGCAGTACTTC. Encoded protein: CASSLPNSYEQYF.

This clonotype has a handful of counts. J is TRBJ2-5 and V is TRBV6-6, with D tentatively TRBD2 (5 bases). The closer fit of TRBJ2-7 to the DNA end suggests the J call may be wrong. CDR1 is MNHNY and CDR2 is SVGAGI in the germline V gene (reference sequence). This CDR3 is 15 amino acids long. This CDR3 is CASSYGWETTYEQYF. As DNA, the CDR3 is TGTGCCAGCAGTTACGGATGGGAGACGACCTACGAGCAGTACTTC.

The CDR3 loop is CASSPFGADVNDEQYF. CDR3 in DNA: TGTGCCAGCAGCCCATTCGGGGCAGACGTGAACGACGAGCAGTACTTC. The chain employs TRBV7-3 and TRBJ2-5; D is tentatively TRBD1 or TRBD2 (5 bases each). The better agreement between TRBJ2-7 and the DNA end casts doubt on the J call. CDR1 SGHTA and CDR2 FQGTGA come from the germline V gene. The CDR3 has 16 residues.